A selection of T cell receptor beta chains follows, all from one sample in a study of blood T cell repertoires in COVID-19. Data came from immunoSEQ multiplex PCR; TCRdb stores just in-frame clones and leaves some out. Counted here are 35,000 to 40,000 clones, 88% occurring once; the ten biggest clones make up about 10%. What was sequenced was peripheral blood. The origin of the receptors is a man between 60 and 75 years old with active COVID-19. Both conserved end residues are part of each CDR3. D genes are given only for firm matches. Clone size appears in some rows only: once, few, many, or a class for an expanded clone.

d_gene: NA
abundance: NA
v_gene: TRBV7-3
j_gene: TRBJ2-2
CDR3nt: TGTGCCAGCAGCCCCCTGTCGGCCGGGGAGCTGTTTTTT
CDR3aa: CASSPLSAGELFF

d_gene: TRBD1
abundance: NA
v_gene: TRBV19
j_gene: TRBJ1-5
CDR3nt: TGTGCCAGTAGTATGACAGGGGCGGCTCAGCCCCAGCATTTT
CDR3aa: CASSMTGAAQPQHF

d_gene: TRBD2
abundance: NA
v_gene: TRBV20-1
j_gene: TRBJ2-3
CDR3nt: TGCAGTGCTAGTCCCCCATCTGAGCGGGAGGTAGATACGCAGTATTTT
CDR3aa: CSASPPSEREVDTQYF

d_gene: NA
abundance: medium-sized
v_gene: TRBV9
j_gene: TRBJ1-4
CDR3nt: TGTGCCAGCAGCGTAGCCGACGCCATAGGACTTAATGAAAAACTGTTTTTT
CDR3aa: CASSVADAIGLNEKLFF

d_gene: NA
abundance: NA
v_gene: TRBV23-1
j_gene: TRBJ2-7
CDR3nt: TGCGCCAGCAGTCAATCGGGGGCAGGGGCTATGTACGAGCAGTACTTC
CDR3aa: CASSQSGAGAMYEQYF

d_gene: TRBD1
abundance: once
v_gene: TRBV10-3
j_gene: TRBJ1-5
CDR3nt: TGTGCCATCAGTGAGCCCGGGACAGGAGGGAATCAGCCCCAGCATTTT
CDR3aa: CAISEPGTGGNQPQHF

d_gene: TRBD2
abundance: NA
v_gene: TRBV7-3
j_gene: TRBJ2-3
CDR3nt: TGTGCCAGCAGCTTTGGACTAGCGGGAGGTACAGATACGCAGTATTTT
CDR3aa: CASSFGLAGGTDTQYF

d_gene: TRBD1
abundance: few
v_gene: TRBV10-3
j_gene: TRBJ1-1
CDR3nt: TGTGCCACCACCCCGGACAGGATGAACACTGAAGCTTTCTTT
CDR3aa: CATTPDRMNTEAFF

d_gene: TRBD2
abundance: NA
v_gene: TRBV7-6
j_gene: TRBJ2-1
CDR3nt: TGTGCCAGCAGCTTCTCTAGCGGGAGGGCGTATGGGGAGCAGTTCTTC
CDR3aa: CASSFSSGRAYGEQFF

d_gene: NA
abundance: NA
v_gene: TRBV7-2
j_gene: TRBJ2-3
CDR3nt: TGTGCCAGCAGCTCGGGACTTTACACAGATACGCAGTATTTT
CDR3aa: CASSSGLYTDTQYF

d_gene: TRBD2
abundance: NA
v_gene: TRBV5-1
j_gene: TRBJ2-1
CDR3nt: TGCGCCAGCAGCTTGGGGCAGCGGGAGCCCAATGAGCAGTTCTTC
CDR3aa: CASSLGQREPNEQFF

d_gene: TRBD1
abundance: NA
v_gene: TRBV9
j_gene: TRBJ2-2
CDR3nt: TGTGCCAGCAGCCCCCGGACAGGGCAGAACACCGGGGAGCTGTTTTTT
CDR3aa: CASSPRTGQNTGELFF

d_gene: NA
abundance: NA
v_gene: TRBV7-6
j_gene: TRBJ2-1
CDR3nt: TGTGCCAGCAGCTTTAGTAGAAGTTCCTACAATGAGCAGTTCTTC
CDR3aa: CASSFSRSSYNEQFF

d_gene: NA
abundance: NA
v_gene: TRBV19
j_gene: TRBJ1-1
CDR3nt: TGTGCCAGTACGCGGGCCACTGAAGCTTTCTTT
CDR3aa: CASTRATEAFF

d_gene: TRBD2
abundance: NA
v_gene: TRBV9
j_gene: TRBJ2-1
CDR3nt: TGTGCCAGCAGCGCCGGGACTAGCGACTCCAAGTTCTTC
CDR3aa: CASSAGTSDSKFF

d_gene: NA
abundance: NA
v_gene: TRBV5-5
j_gene: TRBJ2-2
CDR3nt: TGTGCCAGCAGCTTCCTCGGGGGCGGGGAGCTGTTTTTT
CDR3aa: CASSFLGGGELFF

d_gene: NA
abundance: NA
v_gene: TRBV9
j_gene: TRBJ1-6
CDR3nt: TGTGCCAGCAGCGTAGAACGGGACTATAATTCACCCCTCCACTTT
CDR3aa: CASSVERDYNSPLHF

d_gene: NA
abundance: NA
v_gene: TRBV30
j_gene: TRBJ1-5
CDR3nt: TGTGCCTGGAGTCCTGTAAATCAGCCCCAGCATTTT
CDR3aa: CAWSPVNQPQHF

d_gene: TRBD1
abundance: NA
v_gene: TRBV7-9
j_gene: TRBJ2-1
CDR3nt: TGTGCCAGCAGCGGGACAGGGGAACTCTTAATGATGCGGTTCTTC
CDR3aa: CASSGTGELLMMRFF

d_gene: NA
abundance: NA
v_gene: TRBV5-1
j_gene: TRBJ2-7
CDR3nt: TGCGCCAGCAGTTCCGGGGGGCCCTACGAGCAGTACTTC
CDR3aa: CASSSGGPYEQYF

d_gene: TRBD2
abundance: NA
v_gene: TRBV15
j_gene: TRBJ2-3
CDR3nt: TGTGCCACCAGCAGAGATTTAGTCACTAGCGGGGAATCGGATACGCAGTATTTT
CDR3aa: CATSRDLVTSGESDTQYF

d_gene: NA
abundance: NA
v_gene: TRBV28
j_gene: TRBJ2-4
CDR3nt: TGTGCCCCCGGCATTCAGTACTTC
CDR3aa: CAPGIQYF

d_gene: TRBD2
abundance: NA
v_gene: TRBV5-6
j_gene: TRBJ2-5
CDR3nt: TGTGCCAGCAGCCCCGGACTAGCGGTGTACCAAGAGACCCAGTACTTC
CDR3aa: CASSPGLAVYQETQYF

d_gene: TRBD1
abundance: once
v_gene: TRBV18
j_gene: TRBJ2-2
CDR3nt: TGTGCCAGCTCTCTGACAGGGACGAACACCGGGGAGCTGTTTTTT
CDR3aa: CASSLTGTNTGELFF

d_gene: TRBD1
abundance: NA
v_gene: TRBV9
j_gene: TRBJ1-1
CDR3nt: TGTGCCAGCAGCGAGGGTGGGACAGGGGGAGCTGAAGCTTTCTTT
CDR3aa: CASSEGGTGGAEAFF

d_gene: TRBD2
abundance: NA
v_gene: TRBV3-1/TRBV3-2
j_gene: TRBJ2-1
CDR3nt: TGTGCCAGCAGCCTTAGCGGGAGTAACCATGAGCAGTTCTTC
CDR3aa: CASSLSGSNHEQFF

d_gene: NA
abundance: NA
v_gene: TRBV27
j_gene: TRBJ2-3
CDR3nt: TGTGCCAGCAGTGACCCTCGGAGAGTGGATACGCAGTATTTT
CDR3aa: CASSDPRRVDTQYF

d_gene: TRBD1
abundance: NA
v_gene: TRBV25-1
j_gene: TRBJ2-3
CDR3nt: TGTGCCAGCAGTGAATTACAGGGGGGCGATACGCAGTATTTT
CDR3aa: CASSELQGGDTQYF

d_gene: NA
abundance: NA
v_gene: TRBV7-2
j_gene: TRBJ2-3
CDR3nt: TGTGCCAGCAGCTTAGGGGAGACAGATACGCAGTATTTT
CDR3aa: CASSLGETDTQYF

d_gene: NA
abundance: NA
v_gene: TRBV2
j_gene: TRBJ2-6
CDR3nt: TGTGCCAGCAGTCCCGACAGGTCTGGGGCCAACGTCCTGACTTTC
CDR3aa: CASSPDRSGANVLTF

d_gene: NA
abundance: NA
v_gene: TRBV24-1
j_gene: TRBJ1-2
CDR3nt: TGTGCCACCAGTGATACTGTATGGGGCTACACCTTC
CDR3aa: CATSDTVWGYTF

d_gene: TRBD2
abundance: NA
v_gene: TRBV7-8
j_gene: TRBJ2-1
CDR3nt: TGTGCCAGCAGCTCAGGGACTAGCGGACCCTACAATGAGCAGTTCTTC
CDR3aa: CASSSGTSGPYNEQFF

d_gene: TRBD1
abundance: once
v_gene: TRBV28
j_gene: TRBJ1-6
CDR3nt: TGTGCCAGCACCTGGACAGGGAAATATAATTCACCCCTCCACTTT
CDR3aa: CASTWTGKYNSPLHF

d_gene: TRBD1
abundance: NA
v_gene: TRBV2
j_gene: TRBJ1-2
CDR3nt: TGTGCCAGCAGTGAAAGACAGGGTTTTGTGTATGGCTACACCTTC
CDR3aa: CASSERQGFVYGYTF

d_gene: TRBD1
abundance: NA
v_gene: TRBV7-9
j_gene: TRBJ2-7
CDR3nt: TGTGCCAGCAGCACCCCGGGACAGGGGATCTACGAGCAGTACTTC
CDR3aa: CASSTPGQGIYEQYF

d_gene: NA
abundance: NA
v_gene: TRBV4-1
j_gene: TRBJ1-1
CDR3nt: TGCGCCAGCAGCCAAAGAGTATTACTGAACACTGAAGCTTTCTTT
CDR3aa: CASSQRVLLNTEAFF

d_gene: NA
abundance: NA
v_gene: TRBV6-2/TRBV6-3
j_gene: TRBJ2-3
CDR3nt: TGTGCCAGCAGTCCCAGGGGAGGCACAGATACGCAGTATTTT
CDR3aa: CASSPRGGTDTQYF

d_gene: NA
abundance: NA
v_gene: TRBV19
j_gene: TRBJ2-7
CDR3nt: TGTGCCAGTATCTCTACCGGGAGCTACGAGCAGTACTTC
CDR3aa: CASISTGSYEQYF

d_gene: NA
abundance: once
v_gene: TRBV6-5
j_gene: TRBJ1-2
CDR3nt: TGTGCCAGCAGTTACCTGAGTAACTATGGCTACACCTTC
CDR3aa: CASSYLSNYGYTF

d_gene: NA
abundance: NA
v_gene: TRBV11-2
j_gene: TRBJ2-5
CDR3nt: TGTGCCAGCAGCACAAGCGGTTCTACTCTCCAAGAGACCCAGTACTTC
CDR3aa: CASSTSGSTLQETQYF